Listed here are 28 T cell receptor beta chains from one sample, sequenced in a study of post-analysis software for immune sequencing data. Their antigens remain unidentified. The study, taken as a whole, reports: Patients carried a handful of TRBV segments more frequently than controls did, and TRBV5-6, TRBV5-1 and TRBV20-1 were among them.

Unique molecular identifiers had been added to the TCR beta cDNA libraries. TCRdb re-analysed the PCR reads in MiXCR, keeping a single row per CDR3 protein. The sample carries 750,000 to 950,000 distinct CDR3 sequences, about 50% recorded once. Sequencing was performed on blood. These receptors were obtained from a girl aged 5 to 17 with multiple sclerosis.

The V call is TRBV7-2, the J call TRBJ2-4; 8 bases line up with TRBD2. CDR3 length equals 16 residues. CDR1 and CDR2 (germline): SGHTA, FQGNSA. V lost 3 bases to trimming and J lost 0 bases; unmatched junction nucleotides: 4. CDR3 DNA: TGTGCCAGCAGCTTCGGGGGGGCCTTAGCCAAAAACATTCAGTACTTC. It is translated as CASSFGGALAKNIQYF.

This rearrangement joins TRBV20-1 to TRBJ2-3; 13 bases agree with TRBD2. The CDR3 loop spans 20 amino acids. Per germline, CDR1 DFQATT and CDR2 SNEGSKA (reference sequence). V gave up 1 base and J gave up 5 bases; unmatched junction bases: 18. CDR3 in DNA: TGCAGTGCTAGAGGGGACCCCGGGACTAGCGGGGCCAGGAGGGGAGATACGCAGTATTTT. Its protein is CSARGDPGTSGARRGDTQYF.

The V call is TRBV3-1, the J call TRBJ2-6; D unclear. Trimming cost V 1 base and J 4 bases, with 5 bases left between them. CDR1 and CDR2 (germline): LGHDT, YNNKEL (reference sequence). The CDR3 is 14 residues long. The CDR3 nucleotides are TGTGCCAGCAGCCAAGCCCAGGGGGCCAACGTCCTGACTTTC. This codes for CASSQAQGANVLTF.

About this clonotype: In this CDR3 the conserved last residue, phenylalanine or tryptophan, is missing, so a read error is likely. The chain joins TRBV6-5 to TRBJ2-3, with no clear D. V was cut by 7 bases and J by 4 bases, with 9 bases left in between. CDR1 and CDR2 (germline): MNHEY, SVGAGI. This CDR3 has 12 residues. The CDR3: CASKDHADTQYL. In DNA form, the CDR3 reads TGTGCCAGCAAGGACCACGCAGATACGCAGTATCTT.

V is TRBV5-1 and J is TRBJ2-4; 9 bases line up with TRBD1. CDR3 length: 12 amino acids. Losses at the gene ends were 5 bases for V and 13 bases for J; bases not matched to a gene: 7. CDR1 is SGHRS, CDR2 YFSETQ, per germline. CDR3 in amino acids: CASSGDRALQYF. CDR3 DNA: TGCGCCAGCAGTGGGGACAGGGCTCTGCAGTACTTC.

The V gene is TRBV7-8, the J gene TRBJ1-6; D not certain. The CDR3 runs to 16 residues. The germline gives CDR1 SGHVS, CDR2 FQNEAQ. V lost 3 bases and J 4 bases, leaving 13 bases between the germline ends. Here the CDR3 reads CASSLPVRIYNSPLHF. The CDR3 DNA sequence: TGTGCCAGCAGCTTGCCCGTCCGCATTTATAATTCACCCCTCCACTTT.

Note on this clonotype: Compared with germline, one end of the junction differs, possibly owing to a read error. The rearrangement links TRBV29-1 to TRBJ2-7; the D gene could be TRBD1 or TRBD2 (5 bases each). The CDR3 spans 14 residues. Germline lookup yields CDR1 SQVTM and CDR2 ANQGSEA. The CDR3 sequence: CSVSRDESLYELYF. CDR3 in DNA: TGCAGCGTTTCCCGGGACGAATCCCTTTACGAGCTGTACTTC.

The rearrangement uses TRBV5-1 and TRBJ2-7; 11 nucleotides match TRBD2. Germline assignment: CDR1 SGHRS and CDR2 YFSETQ. The CDR3 contains 16 residues. Trimming at V came to 5 bases and at J to 2 bases, leaving 9 bases not matched to a gene. CDR3 amino acids: CASSFTSGGATYEQYF. The CDR3 region has the DNA TGCGCCAGCAGTTTTACTAGCGGGGGCGCCACCTACGAGCAGTACTTC. The full variable domain, rest sourced from reference TRBV5-1 and TRBJ2-7, is KAGVTQTPRYLIKTRGQQVTLSCSPISGHRSVSWYQQTPGQGLQFLFEYFSETQRNKGNFPGRFSGRQFSNSRSEMNVSTLELGDSALYLCASSFTSGGATYEQYFGPGTRLTVT.

This clonotype was observed a few times. This chain links TRBV2 with TRBJ2-5, with D possibly matching TRBD2 (5 bases). V was pared by 6 bases and J by 7 bases, with 18 bases between. The CDR3 is 14 amino acids. The germline V gene has CDR1 SNHLY and CDR2 FYNNEI. The CDR3 sequence is CASSVLALRGTQYF. Here the CDR3 DNA reads TGTGCCAGCAGCGTATTGGCACTACGGGGGACCCAGTACTTC.

This clonotype was counted a few times. V gene TRBV7-9 combines with J gene TRBJ1-6, with a weak D call TRBD1 (6 bases). Germline V CDR1 and CDR2: SEHNR, FQNEAQ (reference sequence). Trimming left V 4 bases short and J 7 bases short, with 11 bases between. The CDR3 runs 14 residues. CDR3 bases: TGTGCCAGCAGCTACCGGGACACAAATTCACCCCTCCACTTT. Protein: CASSYRDTNSPLHF. The full variable domain, rest sourced from reference TRBV7-9 and TRBJ1-6, is DTGVSQNPRHKITKRGQNVTFRCDPISEHNRLYWYRQTLGQGPEFLTYFQNEAQLEKSRLLSDRFSAERPKGSFSTLEIQRTEQGDSAMYLCASSYRDTNSPLHFGNGTRLTVT.

The chain recombines TRBV20-1 with TRBJ2-5, with no clear D. This CDR3 is built from 10 residues. Germline lookup yields CDR1 DFQATT and CDR2 SNEGSKA (reference sequence). The V and J ends lost 3 bases and 11 bases respectively, with 10 bases between them. CDR3 DNA sequence: TGCAGTGCTAGTCACTTTGAGCAGTACTTC. Translating it yields CSASHFEQYF.

The chain combines TRBV20-1 with TRBJ2-7; 8 bases are shared with TRBD2. The J call may be mistaken, given a closer DNA end match to TRBJ2-5. The CDR3 has 16 amino acids. The germline V gene has CDR1 DFQATT and CDR2 SNEGSKA (reference sequence). The DNA for the CDR3 is TGCAGTGCTGGACCACACCAAGCGGGAGAGCGTGAGACCCAGTACTTC. Its translation: CSAGPHQAGERETQYF.

V usage is TRBV20-1 and J usage is TRBJ2-7; 9 positions agree with TRBD1. V trimming: 3 bases; J trimming: 6 bases; junction bases outside the gene matches: 12. The length of the CDR3 is 15 residues. Germline V gene data show CDR1 as DFQATT and CDR2 as SNEGSKA (reference sequence). The CDR3 DNA is TGCAGTGCTAGGGGGAGGGACAGGGCCCTAGGCGAGCAGTACTTC. Its protein product is CSARGRDRALGEQYF.

This chain connects TRBV5-1 to TRBJ2-7; weak D call: TRBD2 (6 bases). V lost 4 bases, J lost 4 bases, and 18 bases lay in between. This CDR3 is built from 15 residues. Germline assignment: CDR1 SGHRS and CDR2 YFSETQ. The CDR3 reads CASSLDVWGTYEQYF. The CDR3 DNA reads TGCGCCAGCAGCCTAGATGTGTGGGGGACTTACGAGCAGTACTTC.

The chain carries TRBV6-5 and TRBJ2-6; perhaps TRBD1 as D (6 bases). Between the trimmed V and J ends, which lost 2 bases and 0 bases, there was a span of 8 bases. The CDR3 totals 16 residues. Germline V gives CDR1 MNHEY, CDR2 SVGAGI. The CDR3 bases are TGTGCCAGCAGTTACGGACAGCTCTCTGGGGCCAACGTCCTGACTTTC. Its translation: CASSYGQLSGANVLTF.

This chain links TRBV7-2 with TRBJ2-1; a possible D gene is TRBD2 (5 bases). The CDR3 length is 16 residues. The V gene lost 2 bases and the J gene lost 1 base, with 12 bases spanning the gap. From germline, CDR1 is SGHTA and CDR2 FQGNSA. CDR3 DNA: TGTGCCAGCAGCTTAAACTTCCGCGGGTCCTACAATGAGCAGTTCTTC. Its translation: CASSLNFRGSYNEQFF.

The chain links TRBV7-6 to TRBJ1-2; 9 bases are a match to TRBD1. Trimming took 1 base from V and 6 from J; bases not matched to a gene: 3. The CDR3 totals 14 residues. Germline lookup yields CDR1 SGHVS and CDR2 FNYEAQ. The chain's CDR3 is CASSLGQGEDGYTF. As DNA, the CDR3 is TGTGCCAGCAGCTTAGGACAGGGGGAGGATGGCTACACCTTC.

This chain joins TRBV14 and TRBJ2-1; perhaps TRBD2 as D (5 bases). CDR3 size: 14 residues. Deletions cut 6 bases from V and 3 bases from J, with 12 bases between. Germline loops: CDR1 SGHDN, CDR2 FVKESK. DNA of the CDR3: TGTGCCAGCAGTGTCCGGGGTCTCTACAATGAGCAGTTCTTC. Residues: CASSVRGLYNEQFF.

Turning to this clonotype: A junction boundary mismatches the germline segment, possibly from a read error. V usage is TRBV20-1 and J usage is TRBJ1-2, with no clear D. This CDR3 region has 13 residues. Germline loops: CDR1 DFQATT, CDR2 SNEGSKA (reference sequence). CDR3 in DNA: TGCAGTGCTAGAGAGATCTCGAACTATGACTACACCTTC. Protein: CSAREISNYDYTF.

The count of this clonotype is one. The gene calls are TRBV7-7 and TRBJ2-5, with 11 positions matching TRBD1. The CDR3 contains 16 residues. The germline V gene encodes CDR1 SSHAT and CDR2 FNYEAQ (reference sequence). V was clipped by 5 bases and J by 5 bases; unmatched bases: 10. In nucleotides, the CDR3 is TGTGCCAGCAGCCGGCCTTGGACAGGGGGCGTTGAGACCCAGTACTTC. Encoded protein: CASSRPWTGGVETQYF. The whole variable domain, remainder taken from reference TRBV7-7 and TRBJ2-5, is GAGVSQSPRYKVTKRGQDVTLRCDPISSHATLYWYQQALGQGPEFLTYFNYEAQPDKSGLPSDRFSAERPEGSISTLTIQRTEQRDSAMYRCASSRPWTGGVETQYFGPGTRLLVL.

CDR3: CASSTGITGANVLTF. The CDR3 DNA reads TGTGCCAGCAGCACAGGGATCACTGGGGCCAACGTCCTGACTTTC. The genes are TRBV11-1 and TRBJ2-6; TRBD1 is a possible D gene (6 bases). V was clipped by 5 bases and J by 2 bases, with 10 bases between them. This CDR3 has 15 residues. Germline assignment: CDR1 SGHAT and CDR2 FQDESV (reference sequence).

This chain uses TRBV12-3 or TRBV12-4 with TRBJ1-1, with 9 bases that match TRBD1. The CDR3 is 15 residues long. V was pared by 6 bases and J by 2 bases, with 7 bases of the junction left unmatched. The CDR3 DNA follows: TGTGCCAGCAGACCCCGGACAGGGGTCAACACTGAAGCTTTCTTT. Amino acids: CASRPRTGVNTEAFF.

The chain combines TRBV15 with TRBJ2-1; no clear D gene. Trimming removed 1 base from V and 0 bases from J, with 7 bases in between. Germline V gives CDR1 LNHNV, CDR2 YYDKDF (reference sequence). The CDR3 covers 15 residues. CDR3 sequence (DNA): TGTGCCACCAGCAGAGCCCGGAGCTCCTACAATGAGCAGTTCTTC. Residues: CATSRARSSYNEQFF. The variable domain in full, completed from reference TRBV15 and TRBJ2-1, reads DAMVIQNPRYQVTQFGKPVTLSCSQTLNHNVMYWYQQKSSQAPKLLFHYYDKDFNNEADTPDNFQSRRPNTSFCFLDIRSPGLGDTAMYLCATSRARSSYNEQFFGPGTRLTVL.

V gene TRBV12-3 or TRBV12-4 combines with J gene TRBJ2-5, with D maybe TRBD1 (5 bases). The length of the CDR3 is 13 residues. V shed 3 bases and J shed 4 bases, with 9 bases lying between them. This CDR3 reads CASSFTGGETQYF. The CDR3 region has the DNA TGTGCCAGCAGTTTCACAGGCGGAGAGACCCAGTACTTC.

The genes are TRBV5-1 and TRBJ2-3; D tentatively reads TRBD1 or TRBD2 (5 bases each). CDR3 length: 14 amino acids. Trimming took off 4 bases at V and 2 bases at J, with 11 bases between the two ends. From germline, CDR1 is SGHRS and CDR2 YFSETQ. CDR3 sequence (DNA): TGCGCCAGCAGCCCGGGACCTAACACAGATACGCAGTATTTT. This encodes CASSPGPNTDTQYF.

This clonotype showed up just a few times. This rearrangement joins TRBV7-3 to TRBJ2-1; D may match TRBD1 or TRBD2 (6 bases each). V was clipped by 2 bases and J by 1 base, with 9 bases between them. This CDR3 is 15 amino acids long. Germline lookup yields CDR1 SGHTA and CDR2 FQGTGA. CDR3 DNA sequence: TGTGCCAGCAGCTTATTAGGGGGGTCCTACAATGAGCAGTTCTTC. Translating gives CASSLLGGSYNEQFF.

The chain links TRBV30 to TRBJ1-2; TRBD1 is a possible D gene (5 bases). Germline loops: CDR1 GTSNPN, CDR2 SVGIG (reference sequence). V was cut by 4 bases and J by 5 bases, with 11 bases left in between. The CDR3 is made up of 12 amino acids. The CDR3 DNA reads as TGTGCCTGGAACAGGAGCAAATATGGCTACACCTTC. Amino acids: CAWNRSKYGYTF.

This clonotype was detected once. The chain recombines TRBV20-1 with TRBJ2-7; D unresolved. The CDR3 is made up of 13 amino acids. Germline assignment: CDR1 DFQATT and CDR2 SNEGSKA (reference sequence). V lost 1 base to trimming and J lost 4 bases, with 11 bases between them. This CDR3 is CSARGYVGYEQYF. CDR3 nucleotides: TGCAGTGCTAGAGGTTATGTGGGTTACGAGCAGTACTTC.